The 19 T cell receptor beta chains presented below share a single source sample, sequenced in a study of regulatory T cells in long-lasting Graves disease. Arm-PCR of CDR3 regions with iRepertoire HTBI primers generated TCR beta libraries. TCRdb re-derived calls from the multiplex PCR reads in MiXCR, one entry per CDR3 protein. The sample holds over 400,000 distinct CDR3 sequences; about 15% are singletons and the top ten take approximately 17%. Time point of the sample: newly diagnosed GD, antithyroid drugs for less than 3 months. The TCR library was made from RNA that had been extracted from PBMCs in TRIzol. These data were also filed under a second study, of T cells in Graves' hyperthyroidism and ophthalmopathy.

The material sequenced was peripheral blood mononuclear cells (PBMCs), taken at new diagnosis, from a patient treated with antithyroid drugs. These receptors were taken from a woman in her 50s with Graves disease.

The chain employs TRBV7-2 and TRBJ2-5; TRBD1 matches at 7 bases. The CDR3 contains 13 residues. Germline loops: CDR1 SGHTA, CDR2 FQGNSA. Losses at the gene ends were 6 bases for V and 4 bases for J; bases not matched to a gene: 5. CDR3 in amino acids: CASRFTGAETQYF. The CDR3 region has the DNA TGTGCCAGCAGGTTTACAGGGGCAGAGACCCAGTACTTC.

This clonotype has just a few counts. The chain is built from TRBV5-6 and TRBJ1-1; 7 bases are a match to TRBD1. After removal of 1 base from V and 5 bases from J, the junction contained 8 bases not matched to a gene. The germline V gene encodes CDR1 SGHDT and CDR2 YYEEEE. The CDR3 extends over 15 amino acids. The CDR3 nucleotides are TGTGCCAGCAGCTTGTTTGGACAGGCCAGAACTGAAGCTTTCTTT. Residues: CASSLFGQARTEAFF.

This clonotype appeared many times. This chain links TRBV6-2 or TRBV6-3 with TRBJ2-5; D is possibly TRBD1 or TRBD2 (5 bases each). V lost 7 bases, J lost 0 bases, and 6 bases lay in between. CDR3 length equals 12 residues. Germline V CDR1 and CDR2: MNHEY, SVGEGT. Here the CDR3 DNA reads TGTGCCAGCATGGGGGACCAAGAGACCCAGTACTTC. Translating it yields CASMGDQETQYF.

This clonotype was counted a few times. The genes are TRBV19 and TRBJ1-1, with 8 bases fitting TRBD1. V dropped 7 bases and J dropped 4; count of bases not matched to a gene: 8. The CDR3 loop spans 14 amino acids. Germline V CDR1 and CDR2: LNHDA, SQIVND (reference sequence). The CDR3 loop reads CASTMGQVSTEAFF. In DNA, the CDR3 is TGTGCCAGTACCATGGGACAGGTCTCCACTGAAGCTTTCTTT.

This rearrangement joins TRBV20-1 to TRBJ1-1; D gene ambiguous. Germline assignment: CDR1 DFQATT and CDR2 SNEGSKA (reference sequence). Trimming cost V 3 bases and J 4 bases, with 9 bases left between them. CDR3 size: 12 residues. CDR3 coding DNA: TGCAGTGCTAGTTACACCGGCACTGAAGCTTTCTTT. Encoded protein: CSASYTGTEAFF.

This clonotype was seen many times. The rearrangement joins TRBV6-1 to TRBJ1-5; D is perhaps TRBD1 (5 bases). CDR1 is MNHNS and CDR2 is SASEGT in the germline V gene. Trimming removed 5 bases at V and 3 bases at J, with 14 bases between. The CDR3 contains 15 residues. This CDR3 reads CASSLPTTVNQPQHF. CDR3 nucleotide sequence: TGTGCCAGCAGTCTACCGACGACAGTCAATCAGCCCCAGCATTTT.

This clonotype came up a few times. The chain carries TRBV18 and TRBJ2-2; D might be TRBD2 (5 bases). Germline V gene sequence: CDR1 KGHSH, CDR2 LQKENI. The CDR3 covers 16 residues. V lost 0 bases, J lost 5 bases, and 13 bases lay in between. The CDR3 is CASSPPEAVSTGELFF. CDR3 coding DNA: TGTGCCAGCTCACCACCGGAGGCGGTTTCGACCGGGGAGCTGTTTTTT.

The DNA of the CDR3 is TGTGCCATCAGTGTGGGATTTCGTGGGAGACGGAATGAGCAGTTCTTC. Protein sequence: CAISVGFRGRRNEQFF. The chain combines TRBV10-3 with TRBJ2-1, with a possible D match to TRBD2 (5 bases). There are 16 residues in the CDR3. Germline CDR1 and CDR2: ENHRY and SYGVKD. The ends were cut back, 4 bases at V and 7 bases at J, with 20 bases in the middle.

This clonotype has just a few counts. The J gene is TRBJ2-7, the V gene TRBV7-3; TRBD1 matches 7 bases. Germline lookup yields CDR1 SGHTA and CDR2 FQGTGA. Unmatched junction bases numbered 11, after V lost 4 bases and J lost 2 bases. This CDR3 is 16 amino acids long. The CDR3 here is CASSSNGGTAAYEQYF. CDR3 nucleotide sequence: TGTGCCAGCAGCTCAAACGGTGGGACAGCAGCCTACGAGCAGTACTTC.

CDR3 nucleotides: TGTGCCAGCAGCGCGGAGCGCCCGGTACACAATGAGCAGTTCTTC. This gives the protein CASSAERPVHNEQFF. The chain has TRBV9 and TRBJ2-1; no definite D call. CDR3 length: 15 residues. From germline, CDR1 is SGDLS and CDR2 YYNGEE. Trimming took 3 bases from V and 5 from J, leaving 15 bases between them.

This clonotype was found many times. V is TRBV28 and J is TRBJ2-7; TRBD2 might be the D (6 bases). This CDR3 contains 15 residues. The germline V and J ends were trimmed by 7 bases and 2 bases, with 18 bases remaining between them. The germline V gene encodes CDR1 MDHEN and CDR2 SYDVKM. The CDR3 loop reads CASTPAREYTYEQYF. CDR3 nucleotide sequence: TGTGCCAGCACCCCCGCCCGGGAGTACACCTACGAGCAGTACTTC.

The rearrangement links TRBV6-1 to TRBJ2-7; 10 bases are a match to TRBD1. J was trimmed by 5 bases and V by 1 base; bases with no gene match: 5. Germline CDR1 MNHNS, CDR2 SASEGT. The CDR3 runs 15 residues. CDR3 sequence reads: CASSEGGTGENEQYF. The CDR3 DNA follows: TGTGCCAGCAGTGAAGGGGGGACAGGGGAAAACGAGCAGTACTTC.

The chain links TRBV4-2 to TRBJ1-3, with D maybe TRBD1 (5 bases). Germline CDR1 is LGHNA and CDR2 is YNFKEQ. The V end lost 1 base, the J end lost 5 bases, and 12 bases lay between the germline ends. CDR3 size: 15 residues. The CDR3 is CASSQGSQDRNTIYF. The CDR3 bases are TGTGCCAGCAGCCAAGGCTCCCAGGACAGAAACACCATATATTTT.

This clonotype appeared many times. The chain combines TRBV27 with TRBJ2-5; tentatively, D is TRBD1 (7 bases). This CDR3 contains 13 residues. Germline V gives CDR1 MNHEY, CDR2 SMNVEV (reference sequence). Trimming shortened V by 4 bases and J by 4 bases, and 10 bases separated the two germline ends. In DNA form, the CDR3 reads TGTGCCAGCAGTTACAGGGGAGGAGAGACCCAGTACTTC. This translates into CASSYRGGETQYF.

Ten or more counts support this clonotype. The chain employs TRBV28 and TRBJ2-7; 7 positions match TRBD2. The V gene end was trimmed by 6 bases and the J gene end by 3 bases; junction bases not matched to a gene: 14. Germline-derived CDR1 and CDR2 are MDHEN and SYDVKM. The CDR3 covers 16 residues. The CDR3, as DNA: TGTGCCAGCAGGCCCCCGGGGGGAAGGTCTCTCTACGAGCAGTACTTC. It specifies CASRPPGGRSLYEQYF.

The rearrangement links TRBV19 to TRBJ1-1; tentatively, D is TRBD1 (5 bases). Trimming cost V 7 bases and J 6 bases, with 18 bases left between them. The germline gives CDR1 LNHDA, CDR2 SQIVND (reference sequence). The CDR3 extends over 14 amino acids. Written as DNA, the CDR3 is TGTGCCAGTACCGCATCCAGCAGGGCAGCTGAAGCTTTCTTT. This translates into CASTASSRAAEAFF.

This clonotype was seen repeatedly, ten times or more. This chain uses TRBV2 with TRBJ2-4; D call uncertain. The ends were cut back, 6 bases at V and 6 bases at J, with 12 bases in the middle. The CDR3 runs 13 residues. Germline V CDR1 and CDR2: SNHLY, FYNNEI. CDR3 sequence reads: CASSAQSSNIQYF. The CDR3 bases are TGTGCCAGCAGCGCCCAGAGTTCAAACATTCAGTACTTC.

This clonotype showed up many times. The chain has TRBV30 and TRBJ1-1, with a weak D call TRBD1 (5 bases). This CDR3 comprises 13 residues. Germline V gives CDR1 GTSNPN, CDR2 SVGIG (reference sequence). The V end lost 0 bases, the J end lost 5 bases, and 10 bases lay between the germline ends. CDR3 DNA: TGTGCCTGGAGTGTATTGGGGGGGACTGAAGCTTTCTTT. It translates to CAWSVLGGTEAFF.

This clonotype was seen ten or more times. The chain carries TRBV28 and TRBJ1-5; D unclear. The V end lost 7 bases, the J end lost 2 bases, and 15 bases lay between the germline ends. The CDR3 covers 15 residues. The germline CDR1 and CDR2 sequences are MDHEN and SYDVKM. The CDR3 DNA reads TGTGCCAGCACCCTGCAACCAGGAGGCAATCAGCCCCAGCATTTT. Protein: CASTLQPGGNQPQHF.